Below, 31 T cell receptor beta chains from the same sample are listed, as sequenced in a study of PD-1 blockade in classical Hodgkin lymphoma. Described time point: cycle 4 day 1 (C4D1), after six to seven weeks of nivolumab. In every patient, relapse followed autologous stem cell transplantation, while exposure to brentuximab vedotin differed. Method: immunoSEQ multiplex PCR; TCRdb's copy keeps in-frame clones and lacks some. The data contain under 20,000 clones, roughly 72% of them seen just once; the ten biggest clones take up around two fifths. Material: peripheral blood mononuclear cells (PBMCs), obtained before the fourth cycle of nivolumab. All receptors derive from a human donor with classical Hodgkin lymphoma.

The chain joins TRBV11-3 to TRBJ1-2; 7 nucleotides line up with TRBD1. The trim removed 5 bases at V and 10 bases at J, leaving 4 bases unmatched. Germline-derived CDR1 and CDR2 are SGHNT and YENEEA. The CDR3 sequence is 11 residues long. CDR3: CASSRDRVYTF. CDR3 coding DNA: TGTGCCAGCAGCCGAGACAGGGTCTACACCTTC.

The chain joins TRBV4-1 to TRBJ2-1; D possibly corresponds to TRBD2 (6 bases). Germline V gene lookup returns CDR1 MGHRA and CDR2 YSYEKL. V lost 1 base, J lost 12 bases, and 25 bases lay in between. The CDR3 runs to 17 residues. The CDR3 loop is CASSQGAPTSDAYAQFF. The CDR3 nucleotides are TGCGCCAGCAGCCAAGGCGCCCCGACTAGTGATGCCTATGCGCAGTTCTTC.

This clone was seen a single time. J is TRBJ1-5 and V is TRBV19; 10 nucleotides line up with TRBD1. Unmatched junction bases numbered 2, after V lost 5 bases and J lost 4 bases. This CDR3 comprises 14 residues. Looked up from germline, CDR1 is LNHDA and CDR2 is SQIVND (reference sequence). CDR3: CASSEDRGNQPQHF. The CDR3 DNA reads TGTGCCAGTAGTGAGGACAGGGGGAATCAGCCCCAGCATTTT.

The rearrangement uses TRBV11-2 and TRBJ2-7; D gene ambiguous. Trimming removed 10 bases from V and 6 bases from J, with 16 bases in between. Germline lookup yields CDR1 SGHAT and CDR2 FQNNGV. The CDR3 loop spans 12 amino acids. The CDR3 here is CATVHDTVEQYF. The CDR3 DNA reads TGTGCCACCGTCCACGATACTGTCGAGCAGTACTTC.

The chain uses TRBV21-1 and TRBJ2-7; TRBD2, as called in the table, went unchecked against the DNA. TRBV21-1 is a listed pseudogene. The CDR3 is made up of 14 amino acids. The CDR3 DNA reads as TGTGCCAGCAGCAAAGGAAGCGGGCCTTACGAGCAGTACTTC. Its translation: CASSKGSGPYEQYF.

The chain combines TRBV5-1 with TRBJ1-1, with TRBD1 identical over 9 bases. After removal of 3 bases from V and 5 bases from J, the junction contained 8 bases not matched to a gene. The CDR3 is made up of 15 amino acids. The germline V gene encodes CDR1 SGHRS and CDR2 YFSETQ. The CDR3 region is CASSWSQGAMTEAFF. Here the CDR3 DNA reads TGCGCCAGCAGCTGGTCACAGGGGGCGATGACTGAAGCTTTCTTT. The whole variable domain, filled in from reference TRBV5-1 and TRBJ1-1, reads KAGVTQTPRYLIKTRGQQVTLSCSPISGHRSVSWYQQTPGQGLQFLFEYFSETQRNKGNFPGRFSGRQFSNSRSEMNVSTLELGDSALYLCASSWSQGAMTEAFFGQGTRLTVV.

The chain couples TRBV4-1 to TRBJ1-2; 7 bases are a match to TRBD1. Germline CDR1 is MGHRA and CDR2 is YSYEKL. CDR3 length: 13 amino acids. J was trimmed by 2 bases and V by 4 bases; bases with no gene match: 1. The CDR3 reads CASSPDRNYGYTF. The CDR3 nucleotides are TGCGCCAGCAGCCCGGACAGGAACTATGGCTACACCTTC.

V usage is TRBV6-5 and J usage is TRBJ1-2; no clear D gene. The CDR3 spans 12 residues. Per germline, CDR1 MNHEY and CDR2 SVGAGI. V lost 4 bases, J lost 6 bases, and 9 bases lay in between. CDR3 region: CASSSGVDGYTF. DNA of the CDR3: TGTGCCAGCAGTTCCGGGGTGGATGGCTACACCTTC.

CDR3 sequence (DNA): TGTGCCAGCAGCGTAGGACAGGGCAATCAGCCCCAGCATTTT. It translates to CASSVGQGNQPQHF. The chain combines TRBV9 with TRBJ1-5, with D maybe TRBD1 (6 bases). The germline V gene has CDR1 SGDLS and CDR2 YYNGEE. V lost 0 bases to trimming and J lost 2 bases, with 6 bases between them. This CDR3 spans 14 amino acids. The variable domain in full, with the rest retrieved from reference TRBV9 and TRBJ1-5, is DSGVTQTPKHLITATGQRVTLRCSPRSGDLSVYWYQQSLDQGLQFLIQYYNGEERAKGNILERFSAQQFPDLHSELNLSSLELGDSALYFCASSVGQGNQPQHFGDGTRLSIL.

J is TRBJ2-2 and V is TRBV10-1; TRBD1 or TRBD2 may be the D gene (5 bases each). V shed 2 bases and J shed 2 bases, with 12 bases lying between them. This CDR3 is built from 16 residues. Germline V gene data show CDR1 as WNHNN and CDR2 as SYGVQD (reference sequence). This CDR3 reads CASSEVWGPNTGELFF. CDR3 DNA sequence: TGCGCCAGCAGTGAGGTCTGGGGACCTAACACCGGGGAGCTGTTTTTT.

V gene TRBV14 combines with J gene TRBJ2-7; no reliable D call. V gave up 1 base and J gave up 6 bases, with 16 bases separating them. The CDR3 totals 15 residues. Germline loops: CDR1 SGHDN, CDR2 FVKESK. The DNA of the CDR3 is TGTGCCAGCAGCCAAGGAGGAAGATTTCCCTCCGAGCAGTACTTC. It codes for CASSQGGRFPSEQYF.

The CDR3 sequence is CASSLGVGGQGNGYTF. CDR3 sequence (DNA): TGTGCCAGCAGCTTAGGAGTAGGGGGACAGGGGAATGGCTACACCTTC. The chain joins TRBV7-2 to TRBJ1-2, with 10 bases aligning to TRBD1. Germline CDR1 is SGHTA and CDR2 is FQGNSA. CDR3 length equals 16 residues. Germline trimming cut 1 base from V and 6 bases from J; bases unmatched to any gene: 8. The full variable domain, in which reference TRBV7-2 and TRBJ1-2 provide the parts outside the CDR3, is GAGVSQSPSNKVTEKGKDVELRCDPISGHTALYWYRQSLGQGLEFLIYFQGNSAPDKSGLPSDRFSAERTGGSVSTLTIQRTQQEDSAVYLCASSLGVGGQGNGYTFGSGTRLTVV.

CDR3: CSVFGGLAGADTQYF. DNA of the CDR3: TGCAGCGTTTTTGGGGGGTTAGCGGGGGCAGATACGCAGTATTTT. The J gene is TRBJ2-3, the V gene TRBV29-1; 9 bases are shared with TRBD2. V gave up 5 bases and J gave up 4 bases; unmatched junction bases: 10. The CDR3 has 15 amino acids. CDR1 is SQVTM, CDR2 ANQGSEA, per germline.

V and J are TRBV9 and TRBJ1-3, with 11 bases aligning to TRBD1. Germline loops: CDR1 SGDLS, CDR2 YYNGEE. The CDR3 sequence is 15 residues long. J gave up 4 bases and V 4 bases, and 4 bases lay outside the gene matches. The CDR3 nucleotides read TGTGCCAGCAGCACGGGACAGGGGGTCGGAAACACCATATATTTT. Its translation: CASSTGQGVGNTIYF.

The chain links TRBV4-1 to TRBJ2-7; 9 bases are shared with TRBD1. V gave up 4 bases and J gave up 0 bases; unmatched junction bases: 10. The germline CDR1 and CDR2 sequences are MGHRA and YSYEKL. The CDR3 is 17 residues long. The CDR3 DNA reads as TGCGCCAGCAGCCGATCAGATAGGACAGGGGACTCCTACGAGCAGTACTTC. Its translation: CASSRSDRTGDSYEQYF.

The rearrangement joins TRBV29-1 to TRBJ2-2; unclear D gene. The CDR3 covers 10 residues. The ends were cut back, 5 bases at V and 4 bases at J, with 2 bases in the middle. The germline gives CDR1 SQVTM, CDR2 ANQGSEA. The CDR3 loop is CSVLTGELFF. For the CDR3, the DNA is TGCAGCGTTCTCACCGGGGAGCTGTTTTTT.

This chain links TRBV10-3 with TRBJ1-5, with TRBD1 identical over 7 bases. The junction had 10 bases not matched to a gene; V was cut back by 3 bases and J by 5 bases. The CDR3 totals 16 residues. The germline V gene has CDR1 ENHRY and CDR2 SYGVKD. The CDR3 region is CAISDSRGGTDQPQHF. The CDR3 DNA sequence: TGTGCCATCAGTGACAGTAGAGGGGGCACCGATCAGCCCCAGCATTTT.

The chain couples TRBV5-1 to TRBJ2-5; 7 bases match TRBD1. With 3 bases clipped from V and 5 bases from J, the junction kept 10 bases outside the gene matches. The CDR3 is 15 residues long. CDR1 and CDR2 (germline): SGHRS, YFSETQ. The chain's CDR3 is CASSSQGVQRETQYF. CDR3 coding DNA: TGCGCCAGCAGCTCGCAGGGGGTCCAACGGGAGACCCAGTACTTC.

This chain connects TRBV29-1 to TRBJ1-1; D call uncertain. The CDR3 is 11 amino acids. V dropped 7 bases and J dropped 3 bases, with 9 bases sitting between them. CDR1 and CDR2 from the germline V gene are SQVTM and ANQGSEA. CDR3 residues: CSGNSYTEAFF. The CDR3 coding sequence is TGCAGCGGAAACAGTTACACTGAAGCTTTCTTT.

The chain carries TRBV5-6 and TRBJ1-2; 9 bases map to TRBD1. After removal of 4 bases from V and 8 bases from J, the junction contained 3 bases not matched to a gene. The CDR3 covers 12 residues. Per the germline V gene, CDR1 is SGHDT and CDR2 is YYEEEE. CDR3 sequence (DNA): TGTGCCAGCAGCCCGGGGACAGGGGGCTACACCTTC. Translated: CASSPGTGGYTF. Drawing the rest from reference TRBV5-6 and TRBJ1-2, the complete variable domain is DAGVTQSPTHLIKTRGQQVTLRCSPKSGHDTVSWYQQALGQGPQFIFQYYEEEERQRGNFPDRFSGHQFPNYSSELNVNALLLGDSALYLCASSPGTGGYTFGSGTRLTVV.

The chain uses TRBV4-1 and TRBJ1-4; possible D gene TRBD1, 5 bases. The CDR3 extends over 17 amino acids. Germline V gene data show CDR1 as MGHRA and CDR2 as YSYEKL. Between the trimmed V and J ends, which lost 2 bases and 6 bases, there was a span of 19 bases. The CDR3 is CASSQRIGEETHEKLFF. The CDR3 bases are TGCGCCAGCAGCCAACGAATAGGGGAGGAAACCCATGAAAAACTGTTTTTT.

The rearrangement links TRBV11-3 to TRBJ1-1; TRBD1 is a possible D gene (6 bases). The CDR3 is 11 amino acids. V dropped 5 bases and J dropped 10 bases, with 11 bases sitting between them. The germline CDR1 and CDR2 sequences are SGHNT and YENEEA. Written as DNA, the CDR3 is TGTGCCAGCAGCCGCGGGGGGCGAGCTTTCTTT. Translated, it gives CASSRGGRAFF.

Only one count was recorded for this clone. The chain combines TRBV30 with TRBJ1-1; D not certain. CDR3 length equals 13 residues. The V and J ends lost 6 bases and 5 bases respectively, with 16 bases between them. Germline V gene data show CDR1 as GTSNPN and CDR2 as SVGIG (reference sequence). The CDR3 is CACSGEGRTEAFF. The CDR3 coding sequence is TGTGCCTGTTCCGGAGAGGGTCGGACTGAAGCTTTCTTT.

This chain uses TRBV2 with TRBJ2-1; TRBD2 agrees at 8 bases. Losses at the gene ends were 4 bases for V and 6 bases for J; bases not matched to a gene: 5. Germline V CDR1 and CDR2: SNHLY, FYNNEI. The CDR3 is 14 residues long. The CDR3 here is CASSGLASGNEQFF. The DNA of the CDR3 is TGTGCCAGCAGTGGACTAGCGTCGGGCAATGAGCAGTTCTTC. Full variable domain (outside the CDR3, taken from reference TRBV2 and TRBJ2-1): EPEVTQTPSHQVTQMGQEVILRCVPISNHLYFYWYRQILGQKVEFLVSFYNNEISEKSEIFDDQFSVERPDGSNFTLKIRSTKLEDSAMYFCASSGLASGNEQFFGPGTRLTVL.

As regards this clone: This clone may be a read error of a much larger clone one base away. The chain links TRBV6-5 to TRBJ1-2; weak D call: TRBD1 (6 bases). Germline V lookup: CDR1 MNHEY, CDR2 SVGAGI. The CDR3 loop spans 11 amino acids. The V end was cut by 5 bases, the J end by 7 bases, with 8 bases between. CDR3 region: CASSRGGGYTF. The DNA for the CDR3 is TGTGCCAGCAGTAGGGGGGGTGGCTACACCTTC.

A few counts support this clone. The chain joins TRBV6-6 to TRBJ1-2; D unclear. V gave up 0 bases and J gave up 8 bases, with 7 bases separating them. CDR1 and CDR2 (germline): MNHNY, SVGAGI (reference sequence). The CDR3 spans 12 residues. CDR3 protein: CASSYSMVGYTF. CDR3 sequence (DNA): TGTGCCAGCAGTTACTCGATGGTGGGCTACACCTTC.

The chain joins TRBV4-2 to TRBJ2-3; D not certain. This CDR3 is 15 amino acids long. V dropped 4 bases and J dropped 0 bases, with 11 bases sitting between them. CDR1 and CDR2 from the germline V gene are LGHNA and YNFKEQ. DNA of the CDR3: TGTGCCAGCAGCCCGGTCGAAGAAAGCACAGATACGCAGTATTTT. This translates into CASSPVEESTDTQYF.

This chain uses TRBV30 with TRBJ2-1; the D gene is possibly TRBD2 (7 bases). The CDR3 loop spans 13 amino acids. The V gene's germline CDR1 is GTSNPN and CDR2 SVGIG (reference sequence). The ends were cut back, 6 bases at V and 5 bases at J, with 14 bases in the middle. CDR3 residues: CACEGGPHNEQFF. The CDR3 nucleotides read TGTGCCTGCGAGGGGGGGCCCCACAATGAGCAGTTCTTC. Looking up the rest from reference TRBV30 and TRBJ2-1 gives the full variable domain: SQTIHQWPATLVQPVGSPLSLECTVEGTSNPNLYWYRQAAGRGLQLLFYSVGIGQISSEVPQNLSASRPQDRQFILSSKKLLLSDSGFYLCACEGGPHNEQFFGPGTRLTVL.

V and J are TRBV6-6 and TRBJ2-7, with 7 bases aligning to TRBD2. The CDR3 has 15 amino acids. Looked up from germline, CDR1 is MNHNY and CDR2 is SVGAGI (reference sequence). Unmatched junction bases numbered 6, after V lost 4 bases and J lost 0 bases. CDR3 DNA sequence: TGTGCCAGCAGTTTCTTAGCGGGTCCCTCCTACGAGCAGTACTTC. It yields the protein CASSFLAGPSYEQYF.

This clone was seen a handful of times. CDR3 nucleotide sequence: TGTGCCAGCAGTTTGGGGAAAGCTTTCTTT. Amino acid sequence: CASSLGKAFF. J is TRBJ1-1 and V is TRBV6-1, with no clear D. Germline V lookup: CDR1 MNHNS, CDR2 SASEGT. V lost 5 bases and J lost 9, with 7 bases in between. This CDR3 comprises 10 residues.

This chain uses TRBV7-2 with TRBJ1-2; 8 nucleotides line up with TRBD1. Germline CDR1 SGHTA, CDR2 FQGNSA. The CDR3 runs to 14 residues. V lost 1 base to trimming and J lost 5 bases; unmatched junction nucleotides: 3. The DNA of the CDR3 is TGTGCCAGCAGCTTAGGAGACAGGGGATATGGCTACACCTTC. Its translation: CASSLGDRGYGYTF.